The next 21 T cell receptor beta chains were all read from a single sample in a study of T cell repertoires in cytomegalovirus infection. Each CDR3 protein is one row after TCRdb ran MiXCR on the reads. The data hold a few hundred thousand distinct CDR3 sequences, with around 27% observed a single time. Sample: PBMCs. All receptors come from a human donor in good health (CMV status not recorded). Some clones in this sample may be carry-over from other donors' samples.

A remark on this clonotype: This may arise from a read error, as a much more abundant clone is one base away. The chain uses TRBV6-2 or TRBV6-3 and TRBJ1-1; no clear D. V was cut by 4 bases and J by 4 bases, with 4 bases left in between. This CDR3 has 11 residues. CDR1 MNHEY and CDR2 SVGEGT come from the germline V gene. The CDR3 sequence: CASSFSTEAFF. Here the CDR3 DNA reads TGTGCCAGCAGTTTCAGCACTGAAGCTTTCTTT.

This clonotype was seen only a few times. The chain recombines TRBV9 with TRBJ2-1, with D tentatively TRBD2 (6 bases). Germline CDR1 and CDR2: SGDLS and YYNGEE. Trimming removed 2 bases from V and 6 bases from J, with 12 bases in between. CDR3 size: 14 residues. The CDR3 region is CASSVWGEFNEQFF. Here the CDR3 DNA reads TGTGCCAGCAGCGTGTGGGGGGAGTTCAATGAGCAGTTCTTC. The full variable domain, its missing parts supplied by reference TRBV9 and TRBJ2-1, is DSGVTQTPKHLITATGQRVTLRCSPRSGDLSVYWYQQSLDQGLQFLIQYYNGEERAKGNILERFSAQQFPDLHSELNLSSLELGDSALYFCASSVWGEFNEQFFGPGTRLTVL.

The chain carries TRBV12-3 or TRBV12-4 and TRBJ2-1; D remains ambiguous. This CDR3 spans 13 amino acids. Trimming took off 1 base at V and 6 bases at J, with 7 bases between the two ends. CDR3 bases: TGTGCCAGCAGTTTAGTCCAGGTCAATGAGCAGTTCTTC. Translating gives CASSLVQVNEQFF.

This clonotype was seen at least ten times. V gene TRBV7-6 combines with J gene TRBJ2-1, with 9 nucleotides matching TRBD2. The CDR3 loop spans 16 amino acids. The V and J ends lost 4 bases and 0 bases, in that order; junction bases with no gene match: 4. Germline assignment: CDR1 SGHVS and CDR2 FNYEAQ. In DNA, the CDR3 is TGTGCCAGCAGCTACGGCGGGGGGGGCTCCTACAATGAGCAGTTCTTC. This gives the protein CASSYGGGGSYNEQFF.

This clonotype was counted many times. The chain recombines TRBV7-2 with TRBJ2-1, with D unclear. Germline CDR1 reads SGHTA; CDR2 reads FQGNSA. The CDR3 covers 11 residues. The ends were cut back, 3 bases at V and 9 bases at J, with 6 bases in the middle. CDR3 loop: CASSLISEQFF. CDR3 in DNA: TGTGCCAGCAGCTTGATCTCTGAGCAGTTCTTC.

This clonotype was seen ten or more times. The J gene is TRBJ2-3, the V gene TRBV7-9; 11 bases line up with TRBD2. V trimming: 8 bases; J trimming: 1 base; junction bases outside the gene matches: 5. The CDR3 extends over 15 amino acids. Germline V CDR1 and CDR2: SEHNR, FQNEAQ (reference sequence). The chain's CDR3 is CASGELAGGTDTQYF. The CDR3 DNA follows: TGTGCCAGCGGAGAACTAGCGGGAGGCACAGATACGCAGTATTTT.

This sequence joins TRBV20-1 and TRBJ2-7, with 9 bases aligning to TRBD2. The CDR3 runs 17 residues. V trimming: 0 bases; J trimming: 6 bases; junction bases outside the gene matches: 15. Germline V gives CDR1 DFQATT, CDR2 SNEGSKA (reference sequence). Here the CDR3 reads CSARDRLAVRSLLEQYF. The CDR3 nucleotides are TGCAGTGCTAGAGATCGACTAGCGGTTCGATCCCTCCTCGAGCAGTACTTC.

The rearrangement links TRBV29-1 to TRBJ2-5; TRBD1 might be the D (6 bases). This CDR3 has 14 amino acids. V lost 7 bases to trimming and J lost 0 bases, with 15 bases between them. Germline V gives CDR1 SQVTM, CDR2 ANQGSEA. The CDR3 bases are TGCAGCGGAGGGGGTCTAGCACACCAAGAGACCCAGTACTTC. This encodes CSGGGLAHQETQYF.

This clonotype was found a few times. The rearrangement joins TRBV5-4 to TRBJ2-1, with TRBD2 matching 8 bases. The CDR3 is 17 residues long. The germline gives CDR1 SGHNT, CDR2 YYREEE (reference sequence). V lost 0 bases, J lost 3 bases, and 8 bases stayed unmatched. CDR3 loop: CASSLGSAGGNYNEQFF. CDR3 bases: TGTGCCAGCAGCTTGGGGTCGGCGGGAGGAAACTACAATGAGCAGTTCTTC.

The chain couples TRBV11-3 to TRBJ2-5; TRBD2 agrees at 11 bases. The CDR3 extends over 16 amino acids. Unmatched junction bases numbered 10, after V lost 5 bases and J lost 5 bases. CDR1 is SGHNT, CDR2 YENEEA, per germline. The CDR3 coding sequence is TGTGCCAGCAGCCCCCTGACTAGCGGGATCGGGGAGACCCAGTACTTC. It translates to CASSPLTSGIGETQYF.

V and J are TRBV5-4 and TRBJ1-4; TRBD1 agrees at 10 bases. There are 15 residues in the CDR3. Losses at the gene ends were 3 bases for V and 8 bases for J; bases not matched to a gene: 7. CDR1 and CDR2 (germline): SGHNT, YYREEE (reference sequence). The CDR3 DNA sequence: TGTGCCAGCAGCTGGGGACAGGGGAGCGAGGAAAAACTGTTTTTT. Amino acid sequence: CASSWGQGSEEKLFF. The entire variable domain, with the rest obtained from reference TRBV5-4 and TRBJ1-4, is as follows: ETGVTQSPTHLIKTRGQQVTLRCSSQSGHNTVSWYQQALGQGPQFIFQYYREEENGRGNFPPRFSGLQFPNYSSELNVNALELDDSALYLCASSWGQGSEEKLFFGSGTQLSVL.

The CDR3 DNA reads as TGTGCCAGCAGCCTTAGACCCGAGGGTGAGCAGTTCTTC. It is translated as CASSLRPEGEQFF. The chain recombines TRBV7-2 with TRBJ2-1; a weak D match, TRBD2 (5 bases). The CDR3 consists of 13 residues. Germline assignment: CDR1 SGHTA and CDR2 FQGNSA. V gave up 5 bases and J gave up 9 bases, with 14 bases separating them.

This clonotype showed up just a few times. V usage is TRBV12-5 and J usage is TRBJ2-2; 8 bases fit TRBD1. Germline CDR1 reads LGHNT; CDR2 reads FRNRAP. This CDR3 has 15 residues. The trim removed 1 base at V and 6 bases at J, leaving 4 bases unmatched. The CDR3 sequence is CASGLGQGFPGELFF. CDR3 DNA sequence: TGTGCTAGTGGTTTGGGACAGGGGTTCCCCGGGGAGCTGTTTTTT.

This clonotype was seen a single time. This rearrangement joins TRBV6-5 to TRBJ2-7; no reliable D call. This CDR3 is 15 amino acids long. V dropped 2 bases and J dropped 5 bases, with 16 bases sitting between them. Germline V gives CDR1 MNHEY, CDR2 SVGAGI. The CDR3 spells CASSYPYTPLDEQYV. The CDR3, as DNA: TGTGCCAGCAGTTACCCCTACACCCCTTTGGACGAGCAGTACGTC.

DNA of the CDR3: TGTGCCAGTAGTCCCGTGCCCGGGAGGACGAACACCGGGGAGCTGTTTTTT. Its protein product is CASSPVPGRTNTGELFF. This chain connects TRBV19 to TRBJ2-2; 7 bases match TRBD2. Germline CDR1 is LNHDA and CDR2 is SQIVND (reference sequence). V was clipped by 5 bases and J by 0 bases; unmatched bases: 9. This CDR3 has 17 amino acids. Complete variable domain (other parts from reference TRBV19 and TRBJ2-2): DGGITQSPKYLFRKEGQNVTLSCEQNLNHDAMYWYRQDPGQGLRLIYYSQIVNDFQKGDIAEGYSVSREKKESFPLTVTSAQKNPTAFYLCASSPVPGRTNTGELFFGEGSRLTVL.

This clonotype was observed at least ten times. V gene TRBV7-2 combines with J gene TRBJ1-2, with TRBD1 matching over 12 bases. V shed 0 bases and J 4 bases; nucleotides not matched to a gene: 3. This CDR3 region has 16 residues. Germline V lookup: CDR1 SGHTA, CDR2 FQGNSA. CDR3 region: CASSLAPGQGAYGYTF. CDR3 sequence (DNA): TGTGCCAGCAGCTTAGCGCCGGGACAGGGGGCCTATGGCTACACCTTC.

This clonotype was seen repeatedly, ten times or more. This chain links TRBV7-2 with TRBJ2-5, with 8 bases matching TRBD1. In germline, CDR1 is SGHTA, CDR2 FQGNSA. The CDR3 contains 16 residues. With V trimmed by 1 base and J by 2 bases, 6 bases remained unmatched. The CDR3 DNA follows: TGTGCCAGCAGCTTAGTGGGACAGGTGATACAAGAGACCCAGTACTTC. Translated, it gives CASSLVGQVIQETQYF.

The CDR3 sequence: CATSVSGLAGPPREKLFF. CDR3 sequence (DNA): TGTGCCACCAGTGTCTCGGGCCTAGCTGGGCCCCCGAGGGAAAAACTGTTTTTT. The rearrangement links TRBV24-1 to TRBJ1-4; no reliable D call. From germline, CDR1 is KGHDR and CDR2 SFDVKD. The V end lost 5 bases, the J end lost 8 bases, and 26 bases lay between the germline ends. The CDR3 covers 18 residues.

The rearrangement uses TRBV2 and TRBJ2-7; TRBD2 aligns across 11 bases. Trimming removed 4 bases from V and 0 bases from J; junction bases left unmatched: 2. This CDR3 is built from 15 residues. CDR1 SNHLY and CDR2 FYNNEI come from the germline V gene. Written as DNA, the CDR3 is TGTGCCAGCAGTGCGGGACTAGCGGACTCCTACGAGCAGTACTTC. Encoded protein: CASSAGLADSYEQYF.

The chain uses TRBV29-1 and TRBJ2-5; D might be TRBD1 or TRBD2, each matching 5 bases. Germline loops: CDR1 SQVTM, CDR2 ANQGSEA. The CDR3 is 14 residues long. Trimming took off 6 bases at V and 5 bases at J, with 19 bases between the two ends. The CDR3 sequence is CSVGDGRVRETQYF. The CDR3 region has the DNA TGCAGCGTGGGGGACGGCAGGGTAAGGGAGACCCAGTACTTC.

V and J are TRBV29-1 and TRBJ2-5; the D gene could be TRBD1 or TRBD2 (5 bases each). Between the trimmed V and J ends, which lost 4 bases and 3 bases, there was a span of 21 bases. The CDR3 is made up of 16 amino acids. The V gene's germline CDR1 is SQVTM and CDR2 ANQGSEA. CDR3 sequence: CSVVGTPGVIEETQYF. CDR3 DNA sequence: TGCAGCGTTGTAGGGACCCCCGGGGTCATTGAAGAGACCCAGTACTTC.